This T cell receptor beta chain emerged from a study of T cell clonality in common variable immunodeficiency. On this clone: The CDR3 end falls 3 residues outside the read, so it is completed with the germline J gene.

This CDR3 is built from 14 residues. Unmatched junction bases numbered 5, after V lost 3 bases and J lost 5 bases. CDR1 and CDR2 (germline): SGHTA, FQGNSA. Assay: immunoSEQ multiplex PCR; the TCRdb copy retains only in-frame clones and omits some. Sampling found 50,000 to 65,000 clones, none seen once. The TCR sequence derives from a person between 18 and 69 years old in good health. The chain links TRBV7-2 to TRBJ1-1; 8 bases map to TRBD1. The sample taken for sequencing was peripheral blood mononuclear cells. This CDR3 reads CASSFTGGYTEAFF. The sequenced CDR3 bases are TGTGCCAGCAGCTTTACAGGGGGTTATACTGAA.